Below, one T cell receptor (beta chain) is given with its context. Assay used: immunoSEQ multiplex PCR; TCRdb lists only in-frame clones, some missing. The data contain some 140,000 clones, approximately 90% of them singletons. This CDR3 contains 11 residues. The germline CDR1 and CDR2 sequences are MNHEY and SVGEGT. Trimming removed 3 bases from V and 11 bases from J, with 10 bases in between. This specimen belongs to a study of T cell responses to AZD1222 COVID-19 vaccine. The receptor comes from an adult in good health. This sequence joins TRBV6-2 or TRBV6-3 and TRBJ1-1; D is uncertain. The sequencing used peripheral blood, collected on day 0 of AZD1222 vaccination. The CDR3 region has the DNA TGTGCCAGCAGTTATTCGGGGAGGGCTTTCTTT. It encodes CASSYSGRAFF.